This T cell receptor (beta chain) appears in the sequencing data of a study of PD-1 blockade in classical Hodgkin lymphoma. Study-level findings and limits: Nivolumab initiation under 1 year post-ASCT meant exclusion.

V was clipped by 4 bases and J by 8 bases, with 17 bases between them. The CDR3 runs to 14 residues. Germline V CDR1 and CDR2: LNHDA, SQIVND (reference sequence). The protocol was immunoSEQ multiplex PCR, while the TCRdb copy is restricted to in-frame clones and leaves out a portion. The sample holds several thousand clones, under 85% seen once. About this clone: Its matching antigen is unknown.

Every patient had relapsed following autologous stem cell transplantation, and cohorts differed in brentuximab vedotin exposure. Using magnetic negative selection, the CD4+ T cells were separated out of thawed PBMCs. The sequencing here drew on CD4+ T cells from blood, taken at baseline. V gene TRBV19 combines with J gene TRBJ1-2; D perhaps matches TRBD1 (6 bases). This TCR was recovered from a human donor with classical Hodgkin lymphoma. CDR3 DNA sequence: TGTGCCAGTAGTACCCGACAGGCGCGTTCGGGCTACACCTTC. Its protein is CASSTRQARSGYTF.